Only a few counts were recorded for the clone carrying this T cell receptor (beta chain). The entry originates in a study of blood T cells in healthy people across ages. The CDR3 consists of 13 residues. Between the trimmed V and J ends, which lost 0 bases and 8 bases, there was a span of 13 bases. Germline V gene data show CDR1 as GTSNPN and CDR2 as SVGIG (reference sequence). For the second PCR, which ran for roughly 6 to 11 cycles, a sample-barcoded 5' primer and a J-beta primer mix were used. TCRdb called the 5' RACE reads again in MiXCR, with one record for every CDR3 protein. This sample has about 1.6 million distinct CDR3 sequences; roughly 30% occur once, and the top ten carry approximately 11%.

The chain has TRBV30 and TRBJ1-2, with D tentatively TRBD1 (6 bases). The sample taken for sequencing was blood. This clonotype was obtained from a woman in her 30s in good health. The CDR3 loop reads CAWSVGATYGYTF. CDR3 nucleotides: TGTGCCTGGAGTGTGGGGGCAACGTACGGCTACACCTTC.